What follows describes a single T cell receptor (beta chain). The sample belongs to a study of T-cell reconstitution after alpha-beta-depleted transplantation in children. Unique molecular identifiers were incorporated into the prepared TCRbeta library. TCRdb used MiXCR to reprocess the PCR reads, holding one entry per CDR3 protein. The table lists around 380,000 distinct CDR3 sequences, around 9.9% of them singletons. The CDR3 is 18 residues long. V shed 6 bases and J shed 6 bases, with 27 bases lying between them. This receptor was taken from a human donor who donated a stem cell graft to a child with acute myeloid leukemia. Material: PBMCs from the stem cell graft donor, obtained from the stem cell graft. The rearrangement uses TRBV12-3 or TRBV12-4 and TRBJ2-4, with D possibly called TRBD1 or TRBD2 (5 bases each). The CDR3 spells CASRASEGRWLRGNIQYF. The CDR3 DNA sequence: TGTGCCAGCAGGGCGAGTGAGGGGCGGTGGCTTCGCGGAAACATTCAGTACTTC.